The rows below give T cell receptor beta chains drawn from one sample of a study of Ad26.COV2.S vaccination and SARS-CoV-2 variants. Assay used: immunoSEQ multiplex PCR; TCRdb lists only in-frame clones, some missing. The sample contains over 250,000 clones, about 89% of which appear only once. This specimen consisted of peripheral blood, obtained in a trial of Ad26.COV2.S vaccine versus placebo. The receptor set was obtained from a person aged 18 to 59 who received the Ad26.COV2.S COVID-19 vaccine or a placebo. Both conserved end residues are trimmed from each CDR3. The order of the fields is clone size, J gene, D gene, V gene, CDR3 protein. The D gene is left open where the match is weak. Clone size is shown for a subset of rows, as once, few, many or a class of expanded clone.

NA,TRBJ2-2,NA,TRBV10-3,AISGTSPGELF
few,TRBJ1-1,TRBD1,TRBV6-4,ASSAPGQVPNTEAF
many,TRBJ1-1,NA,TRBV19,ASSGRGYTEAF
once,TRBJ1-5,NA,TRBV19,ASSGFGSGIGSNQPQH
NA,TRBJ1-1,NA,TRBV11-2,ASSPGKTGGGAEAF
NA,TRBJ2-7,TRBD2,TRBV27,ASSRGTSGSHEQY
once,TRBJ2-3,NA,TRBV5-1,ASSFGYGRDTTDTQY
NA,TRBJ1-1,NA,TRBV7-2,ASSLDGSREAF
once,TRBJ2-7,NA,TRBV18,ASSGQRAYEQY
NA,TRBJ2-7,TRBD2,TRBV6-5,AARRAGSSYEQY
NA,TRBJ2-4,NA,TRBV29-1,SVVGAKNIQY
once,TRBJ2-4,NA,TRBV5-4,ASSFTGTTKNIQY
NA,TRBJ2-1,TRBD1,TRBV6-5,ASARTGQGHNEQF
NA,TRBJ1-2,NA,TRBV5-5,ASSLEGDYGYT
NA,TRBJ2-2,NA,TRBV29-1,SGANTGELF
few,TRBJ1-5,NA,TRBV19,ASSIERSNQPQH
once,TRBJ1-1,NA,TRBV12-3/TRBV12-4,ASSFDWGTEAF
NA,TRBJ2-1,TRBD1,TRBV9,ASSGTVGNLGEQF
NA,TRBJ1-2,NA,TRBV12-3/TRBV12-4,ASSYFPRGYT
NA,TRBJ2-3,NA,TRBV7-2,ASSLETSTDTQY
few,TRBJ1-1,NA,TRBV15,ATSRTGATEAF
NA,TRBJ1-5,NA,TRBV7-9,ASSLGGIQPQH
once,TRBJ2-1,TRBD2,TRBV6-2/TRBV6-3,ASSGRLAGYNEQF
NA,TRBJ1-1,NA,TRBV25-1,ASSESTGLNTEAF
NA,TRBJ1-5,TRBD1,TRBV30,AWSVGRGYNQPQH
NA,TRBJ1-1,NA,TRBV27,ASSREGYSEAF
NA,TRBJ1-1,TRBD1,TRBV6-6,ASSRQGFGSTEAF